The clone carrying this TCR beta chain turned up a few times. The source of the sample is a study of blood T cell repertoires in COVID-19. Whole-study context: The origin of the acute and convalescent COVID-19 samples was the United States, Italy and Spain. T cells, B-cell-depleted T cells, or PBMCs supplied cDNA or gDNA.

Trimming left V 6 bases short and J 2 bases short, with 9 bases between. CDR1 is SGDLS and CDR2 is YYNGEE in the germline V gene. The CDR3 sequence is 14 residues long. Under the authors' procedure: Amplification from reference gene primers served as the basis for estimated nucleated cell counts. Using immunoSEQ multiplex PCR, the repertoire was profiled, and TCRdb retains in-frame clones only, with some absent. The V and J calls and clone size were taken over from that table, and D and trimming were inferred from the DNA. The table has 150,000 or so clones, 75% to 90% seen once. The specimen was peripheral blood. This TCR derives from a human donor with acute or convalescent COVID-19. The donor label of this sample is uncertain. This chain uses TRBV9 with TRBJ1-6; possibly TRBD1 for D (5 bases). The DNA of the CDR3 is TGTGCCAGCAACCCGACAGCCTATAATTCACCCCTCCACTTT. Protein: CASNPTAYNSPLHF.